These 32 T cell receptor beta chains share one sample of origin, sequenced in a study of OX40 agonist ivuxolimab in advanced cancers. The receptor library was made with the immunoSEQ multiplex PCR assay. Held by TCRdb, this immuneACCESS table contains in-frame sequences only and omits some clones. Under half of the omission traces to an unresolved V gene where checked; the cause of the rest is unknown. Present in this sample are more than 40,000 clones, approximately 71% of which were seen just once. Around 2.5% of the sample is in the top ten clones. Sequenced here: CD4+ or CD8+ T cells sorted from blood, sampled in a trial of the OX40 agonist ivuxolimab. Source of these receptors: an adult with an advanced solid tumor such as melanoma, head and neck, liver or kidney cancer.

This chain connects TRBV7-9 to TRBJ1-4; D perhaps matches TRBD1 (6 bases). Germline V CDR1 and CDR2: SEHNR, FQNEAQ (reference sequence). Trimming stripped 5 bases from V and 0 bases from J, with 10 bases between. The CDR3 contains 15 residues. Here the CDR3 reads CASSQGGATNEKLFF. DNA of the CDR3: TGTGCCAGCAGCCAAGGGGGGGCAACTAATGAAAAACTGTTTTTT.

This chain joins TRBV28 and TRBJ2-7, with a weak D call TRBD2 (5 bases). This CDR3 contains 13 residues. Trimming left V 2 bases short and J 3 bases short, with 8 bases between. The germline V gene has CDR1 MDHEN and CDR2 SYDVKM. DNA of the CDR3: TGTGCCAGCAGTTTAGGACTTGTCTACGAGCAGTACTTC. It codes for CASSLGLVYEQYF.

The chain combines TRBV10-3 with TRBJ2-3, with 11 bases identical to TRBD2. Germline CDR1 and CDR2: ENHRY and SYGVKD. V lost 5 bases to trimming and J lost 0 bases; unmatched junction nucleotides: 7. The CDR3 loop spans 17 amino acids. The CDR3 DNA reads as TGTGCCATCAGTTACCTACTAGCGGGAGCTAGCACAGATACGCAGTATTTT. It codes for CAISYLLAGASTDTQYF.

The chain uses TRBV6-5 and TRBJ1-5, with D uncertain. The CDR3 has 15 amino acids. Germline values: CDR1 MNHEY, CDR2 SVGAGI. V was shortened by 0 bases and J by 3 bases, with 9 bases between the two germline ends. CDR3 sequence: CASSYSPGFNQPQHF. The CDR3 DNA sequence: TGTGCCAGCAGTTACTCACCGGGGTTCAATCAGCCCCAGCATTTT.

The V gene is TRBV9, the J gene TRBJ2-6, with D tentatively TRBD1 or TRBD2 (6 bases each). V lost 2 bases and J lost 0, with 15 bases in between. Looked up from germline, CDR1 is SGDLS and CDR2 is YYNGEE. The CDR3 is 18 amino acids. CDR3 sequence (DNA): TGTGCCAGCAGCGTGGGACATCTGGGACTCTCTGGGGCCAACGTCCTGACTTTC. Translating gives CASSVGHLGLSGANVLTF.

The chain links TRBV5-1 to TRBJ1-3; D may be TRBD1 (5 bases). The V and J ends lost 4 bases and 2 bases respectively, with 13 bases between them. The CDR3 has 15 residues. Germline-derived CDR1 and CDR2 are SGHRS and YFSETQ. The CDR3 DNA is TGCGCCAGCAGCCTGTTAGGGACGGCTGGAAACACCATATATTTT. Its protein product is CASSLLGTAGNTIYF.

The rearrangement joins TRBV9 to TRBJ2-3; 10 bases agree with TRBD2. The CDR3 has 16 amino acids. CDR1 and CDR2 (germline): SGDLS, YYNGEE. V shed 3 bases, J shed 5 bases, and the junction held 9 bases outside the gene matches. The chain's CDR3 is CASSARTSGKVDTQYF. The CDR3 DNA reads TGTGCCAGCAGCGCGCGAACTAGCGGGAAAGTAGATACGCAGTATTTT.

The gene calls are TRBV16 and TRBJ1-2; possibly TRBD1 for D (5 bases). Germline CDR1 is KGHSY and CDR2 is FQNENV. Trimming took 4 bases from V and 4 from J, leaving 13 bases between them. The CDR3 is made up of 14 amino acids. CDR3 protein: CASSPRWGSYGYTF. CDR3 sequence (DNA): TGTGCCAGCAGCCCCCGATGGGGGAGCTATGGCTACACCTTC. The variable domain in full, with the rest retrieved from reference TRBV16 and TRBJ1-2, is GEEVAQTPKHLVRGEGQKAKLYCAPIKGHSYVFWYQQVLKNEFKFLISFQNENVFDETGMPKERFSAKCLPNSPCSLEIQATKLEDSAVYFCASSPRWGSYGYTFGSGTRLTVV.

The V and J genes are TRBV9 and TRBJ2-1, with a weak D call TRBD1 (5 bases). Germline CDR1 is SGDLS and CDR2 is YYNGEE. V lost 0 bases and J 9 bases, leaving 7 bases between the germline ends. This CDR3 has 12 amino acids. The CDR3 nucleotides are TGTGCCAGCAGCGTAGATGGGGCTGAGCAGTTCTTC. Its translation is CASSVDGAEQFF.

This chain uses TRBV30 with TRBJ1-4; weak D call: TRBD1 (5 bases). Per the germline V gene, CDR1 is GTSNPN and CDR2 is SVGIG (reference sequence). This CDR3 is built from 14 residues. The V end lost 5 bases, the J end lost 8 bases, and 18 bases lay between the germline ends. The DNA for the CDR3 is TGTGCCTGGGCGGAAGCAGGGTACGGAGAAAAACTGTTTTTT. Translating gives CAWAEAGYGEKLFF. The entire variable domain, with the rest obtained from reference TRBV30 and TRBJ1-4, is as follows: SQTIHQWPATLVQPVGSPLSLECTVEGTSNPNLYWYRQAAGRGLQLLFYSVGIGQISSEVPQNLSASRPQDRQFILSSKKLLLSDSGFYLCAWAEAGYGEKLFFGSGTQLSVL.

The chain has TRBV28 and TRBJ2-7, with D possibly TRBD2 on 5 matching bases. V lost 8 bases and J 1 base, leaving 12 bases between the germline ends. Germline-derived CDR1 and CDR2 are MDHEN and SYDVKM. The CDR3 has 13 residues. The CDR3 spells CASLAAGSYEQYF. The CDR3 region has the DNA TGTGCCAGCCTGGCGGCGGGTTCCTACGAGCAGTACTTC.

This clone was seen a few times. The chain joins TRBV4-1 to TRBJ1-1, with D possibly being TRBD1 (5 bases). Germline V lookup: CDR1 MGHRA, CDR2 YSYEKL. The CDR3 has 15 amino acids. Deletions cut 6 bases from V and 1 base from J, with 15 bases between. The CDR3 bases are TGCGCCAGCAGGAACCCGGGACGGGCGAACACTGAAGCTTTCTTT. Amino acid sequence: CASRNPGRANTEAFF.

This clone was observed a handful of times. This chain joins TRBV10-3 and TRBJ2-7, with TRBD2 matching 13 bases. The germline gives CDR1 ENHRY, CDR2 SYGVKD. With V trimmed by 7 bases and J by 7 bases, 4 bases remained unmatched. This CDR3 is built from 13 residues. CDR3 DNA sequence: TGTGCCATCAATGGACTAGCGGGAGATGAGCAGTACTTC. It encodes CAINGLAGDEQYF.

The chain couples TRBV2 to TRBJ2-3; TRBD2 agrees at 8 bases. This CDR3 has 14 residues. Trimming at V came to 5 bases and at J to 3 bases, leaving 4 bases not matched to a gene. The V gene's germline CDR1 is SNHLY and CDR2 FYNNEI. CDR3 in amino acids: CASSYREGTDTQYF. The CDR3 DNA reads as TGTGCCAGCAGTTATCGGGAGGGAACAGATACGCAGTATTTT.

Written as DNA, the CDR3 is TGCGCCAGCAGGCGGGGACAGGGTTACGAGCAGTACTTC. It encodes CASRRGQGYEQYF. The chain recombines TRBV5-1 with TRBJ2-7, with 9 bases matching TRBD1. The CDR3 is 13 residues long. With V trimmed by 5 bases and J by 4 bases, 4 bases remained unmatched. Germline loops: CDR1 SGHRS, CDR2 YFSETQ.

This clone has more than one count but fewer than ten. The rearrangement joins TRBV28 to TRBJ2-3, with 11 positions matching TRBD2. The CDR3 runs to 16 residues. CDR1 is MDHEN and CDR2 is SYDVKM in the germline V gene. V was pared by 7 bases and J by 7 bases, with 13 bases of the junction left unmatched. The CDR3 DNA sequence: TGTGCCAGCACTGAAGTAGCGGGAGGGCCCTCCAATACGCAGTATTTT. This gives the protein CASTEVAGGPSNTQYF.

This clone showed up just once. V is TRBV19 and J is TRBJ1-5; perhaps TRBD1 as D (5 bases). With 3 bases removed from V and 3 bases from J, the gap between germline ends came to 9 bases. Germline V gene lookup returns CDR1 LNHDA and CDR2 SQIVND (reference sequence). This CDR3 has 14 residues. For the CDR3, the DNA is TGTGCCAGTAGTATCGTAGGGGCCAATCAGCCCCAGCATTTT. Translation gives CASSIVGANQPQHF.

The chain employs TRBV19 and TRBJ2-7, with 14 bases matching TRBD2. Germline CDR1 and CDR2: LNHDA and SQIVND (reference sequence). Unmatched junction bases numbered 6, after V lost 0 bases and J lost 5 bases. The CDR3 runs 17 residues. CDR3 loop: CASSIEGLAGAKNEQYF. Written as DNA, the CDR3 is TGTGCCAGTAGTATAGAGGGACTAGCGGGAGCGAAAAACGAGCAGTACTTC.

The rearrangement uses TRBV6-6 and TRBJ1-2, with TRBD1 matching 9 bases. CDR3 length: 14 residues. Germline assignment: CDR1 MNHNY and CDR2 SVGAGI (reference sequence). With 5 bases clipped from V and 3 bases from J, the junction kept 4 bases outside the gene matches. The CDR3: CASSVRTGDYGYTF. The CDR3 nucleotides are TGTGCCAGCAGTGTACGGACAGGGGACTATGGCTACACCTTC.

The chain links TRBV5-4 to TRBJ2-2, with 10 nucleotides matching TRBD2. Per the germline V gene, CDR1 is SGHNT and CDR2 is YYREEE (reference sequence). The CDR3 contains 16 residues. V was clipped by 4 bases and J by 5 bases; unmatched bases: 8. CDR3 loop: CASSQDGTSVTGELFF. The DNA of the CDR3 is TGTGCCAGCAGCCAAGATGGGACTAGCGTGACCGGGGAGCTGTTTTTT.

This clone was recorded once. V gene TRBV28 combines with J gene TRBJ2-3; the match to TRBD2 covers 13 bases. Germline CDR1 reads MDHEN; CDR2 reads SYDVKM. V was pared by 6 bases and J by 4 bases, with 7 bases of the junction left unmatched. This CDR3 is 16 amino acids long. CDR3 sequence (DNA): TGTGCCAGCAGCCAGGGGACTAGCGGGACTTCAGATACGCAGTATTTT. Its translation is CASSQGTSGTSDTQYF.

DNA of the CDR3: TGTGCCAGCAGTTTAATTTCAGGAGGGTACGAGCAGTACTTC. It translates to CASSLISGGYEQYF. The chain couples TRBV27 to TRBJ2-7, with D perhaps TRBD2 (6 bases). Germline V gene data show CDR1 as MNHEY and CDR2 as SMNVEV (reference sequence). V was pared by 2 bases and J by 4 bases, with 12 bases between. This CDR3 has 14 residues.

The chain recombines TRBV28 with TRBJ1-5; D is perhaps TRBD1 (5 bases). Germline lookup yields CDR1 MDHEN and CDR2 SYDVKM. Trimming took off 5 bases at V and 0 bases at J, with 8 bases between the two ends. CDR3 length: 14 amino acids. CDR3 sequence (DNA): TGTGCCAGCAGTATGGGGGGTAGCAATCAGCCCCAGCATTTT. Encoded protein: CASSMGGSNQPQHF.

The chain carries TRBV6-6 and TRBJ2-2, with D possibly matching TRBD2 (5 bases). CDR1 MNHNY and CDR2 SVGAGI come from the germline V gene (reference sequence). The germline V and J ends were trimmed by 7 bases and 6 bases, with 12 bases remaining between them. The CDR3 has 13 amino acids. The chain's CDR3 is CASNNAGAGELFF. Here the CDR3 DNA reads TGTGCCAGCAACAACGCGGGTGCCGGGGAGCTGTTTTTT.

This chain connects TRBV28 to TRBJ1-4; a possible D gene is TRBD1 (6 bases). This CDR3 comprises 13 residues. V lost 7 bases to trimming and J lost 4 bases, with 10 bases between them. CDR1 and CDR2 (germline): MDHEN, SYDVKM. The CDR3 nucleotides read TGTGCCAGCAATACAGGGATTAATGAAAAACTGTTTTTT. This sequence encodes CASNTGINEKLFF.

CDR3 residues: CASSEGRAGANVLTF. CDR3 in DNA: TGTGCCAGCAGTGAAGGGAGGGCTGGGGCCAACGTCCTGACTTTC. This rearrangement joins TRBV6-1 to TRBJ2-6; D is perhaps TRBD2 (6 bases). Germline V lookup: CDR1 MNHNS, CDR2 SASEGT. The CDR3 extends over 15 amino acids. Trimming removed 1 base at V and 2 bases at J, with 6 bases between.

CDR3 nucleotides: TGTGCCAGTAGTTTACTCGGTATGGTGGCAGCCCTCTCCTACAATGAGCAGTTCTTC. It yields the protein CASSLLGMVAALSYNEQFF. The gene calls are TRBV19 and TRBJ2-1; D not resolved. CDR1 LNHDA and CDR2 SQIVND come from the germline V gene (reference sequence). There are 19 residues in the CDR3. V shed 5 bases and J shed 0 bases, with 23 bases lying between them.

The V call is TRBV19, the J call TRBJ1-2; 7 bases line up with TRBD1. The CDR3 is 14 amino acids. With 1 base clipped from V and 8 bases from J, the junction kept 7 bases outside the gene matches. CDR1 is LNHDA, CDR2 SQIVND, per germline (reference sequence). CDR3 nucleotides: TGTGCCAGTAGTATAGCCTGGGACAGTAACGGCTACACCTTC. This encodes CASSIAWDSNGYTF.

This clone was detected a few times. The chain is built from TRBV5-1 and TRBJ2-2; D might be TRBD1 or TRBD2, each matching 6 bases. Per germline, CDR1 SGHRS and CDR2 YFSETQ. CDR3 length: 15 amino acids. V was trimmed by 5 bases and J by 3 bases, leaving 14 bases between them. The CDR3 DNA follows: TGCGCCAGCAGATGGGGGGCAGCGTACACCGGGGAGCTGTTTTTT. Translated: CASRWGAAYTGELFF.

This chain links TRBV19 with TRBJ1-1; D possibly corresponds to TRBD1 (5 bases). V lost 4 bases to trimming and J lost 4 bases, with 10 bases between them. The CDR3 is 13 amino acids. Germline V lookup: CDR1 LNHDA, CDR2 SQIVND (reference sequence). The CDR3 is CASSRQWSTEAFF. The CDR3 DNA reads as TGTGCCAGTAGTAGACAGTGGAGCACTGAAGCTTTCTTT.

V gene TRBV25-1 combines with J gene TRBJ1-1; TRBD1 matches at 11 bases. The V segment lost 6 bases and the J segment 0 bases; nucleotides outside the gene matches: 3. The CDR3 consists of 15 residues. Germline CDR1 is MGHDK and CDR2 is SYGVNS. The chain's CDR3 is CASRGDRGVNTEAFF. For the CDR3, the DNA is TGTGCCAGCAGGGGGGACAGGGGGGTGAACACTGAAGCTTTCTTT. Supplemented by reference TRBV25-1 and TRBJ1-1, the full variable domain reads EADIYQTPRYLVIGTGKKITLECSQTMGHDKMYWYQQDPGMELHLIHYSYGVNSTEKGDLSSESTVSRIRTEHFPLTLESARPSHTSQYLCASRGDRGVNTEAFFGQGTRLTVV.

The CDR3 sequence: CAWSRAQETQYF. The CDR3, as DNA: TGTGCCTGGAGCCGGGCACAAGAGACCCAGTACTTC. V gene TRBV30 combines with J gene TRBJ2-5; no definite D call. V shed 3 bases and J shed 2 bases, with 7 bases lying between them. CDR3 size: 12 residues. Germline CDR1 is GTSNPN and CDR2 is SVGIG (reference sequence).